This T cell receptor (beta chain) appears in the sequencing data of a study of T cell clonotyping in hematopoietic cell transplantation. With regard to this clone: The antigen is not known.

Sequenced by immunoSEQ multiplex PCR; TCRdb stores in-frame clones only, minus some. This sample carries 15,000 to 20,000 clones, around 60% of them seen once, and the ten largest clones take roughly 12%. Germline CDR1 is GTSNPN and CDR2 is SVGIG (reference sequence). The CDR3 is made up of 12 amino acids. V shed 0 bases and J shed 5 bases, with 7 bases lying between them. General observations from the study: Broader posttransplant TCR repertoire diversity was predicted by graft donor and pretransplant recipient Inverse Simpson Index values. At the given depth, recipient repertoires were over 97% de novo clonotypes. Pathologically expanded recipient clonotypes increased progressively from day 30 to day 180 as diversity fell. CD4 and CD8 repertoire contributions could not be separated without sorting.

The sample was PBMCs, taken 30 days after allogeneic stem cell transplant. This receptor was obtained from a male patient in his fifties or sixties who had an allogeneic stem cell transplant from an unrelated donor, so T cells may come from the graft donor. Some clones in this sample may be carry-over from other donors' samples. The rearrangement uses TRBV30 and TRBJ2-5, with unresolved D. CDR3 sequence reads: CAWSVVRETQYF. CDR3 bases: TGTGCCTGGAGTGTAGTTCGGGAGACCCAGTACTTC. Complete variable domain (other parts from reference TRBV30 and TRBJ2-5): SQTIHQWPATLVQPVGSPLSLECTVEGTSNPNLYWYRQAAGRGLQLLFYSVGIGQISSEVPQNLSASRPQDRQFILSSKKLLLSDSGFYLCAWSVVRETQYFGPGTRLLVL.